This T cell receptor beta chain was observed in a study of shared T cell receptors in the human thymus (dated by TCRdb to 2020 to 2023). The study in broad terms: The study examined how self-reactive, shared T-cell receptor alpha chains are generated in the human thymus.

Via the germline V gene, CDR1 is SNHLY and CDR2 FYNNEI. The CDR3 has 15 amino acids, counting the end cysteine and phenylalanine. CDR3 DNA is the only sequence kept; it has 45 bases, read in frame from the first base. The germline V end is reduced by 7 bases and the J end by 5 bases; junction bases left unmatched: 7. Libraries came from the immunoSEQ multiplex PCR assay. Imported from immuneACCESS, the table was reduced by TCRdb to in-frame sequences with V and J called. These copies leave out some clones; in studies compared against another copy, an unresolved V gene accounts for under half, and the cause of the remainder is not known. This sample gives 720,000 or so clones in total; approximately 83% of them show up just once. The ten largest make up around 0.0094% of the sample. For this clone: The target of this receptor is not known. The input lacks base qualities; no much larger clone sits a single base away.

These data also formed part of another study, on human thymus T cells. As the second study states: In Finland, the donors were immunologically healthy infants who were having open corrective cardiac surgery for congenital heart defects. Thymus tissue was collected as surgical resects that were removed during corrective cardiac surgery. V and J gene segment usage appeared biased in both thymic and peripheral blood repertoires. The related research found that thymic TCR repertoires overlapped highly between unrelated individuals. TCR alpha and beta repertoires from fewer than ten infant thymus samples and a few related peripheral blood samples were characterized in the study. The cohort included more than 5 male and a couple of female infants, with donor ages spanning 7 to 244 days. After being mechanically released from the tissue, thymocytes were kept at -70 degrees C in pellets of about 8.5-34 million cells. A QIAsymphony instrument was used to extract genomic DNA from frozen cell pellets. The immunoSEQ multiplex PCR assay was used to amplify the TCRB and TCRAD loci from a standardized amount of quality-controlled genomic DNA. The amplicons spanned the V(D)J region and were long enough to cover the CDR3 and allow V and J genes to be identified. The commercial immunoSEQ service was used to sequence amplicons on an Illumina platform. Corrections for primer bias and sequencing errors followed previously described methods, while TCRAD and TCRB definitions were based on the IMGT database. Repertoires were analysed with immunoSEQ Analyzer 3.0 and VDJTools, covering basic statistics, V/J segment usage, diversity estimates, rarefaction and pairwise overlap. Chao1, ChaoE, Efron-Thisted, Shannon and inverse Simpson indices were used to estimate diversity, which was also estimated on datasets down-sampled to the smallest sample. Repertoire overlap was assessed by strict matching of CDR3 nucleotide sequence, V gene and J gene, and clustering was done by Jaccard-based multidimensional scaling. On average, thymus samples gave 750,000 to 1,000,000 unique TCRB clonotypes, whereas blood samples gave 80,000 to 85,000.

The clonotype was recovered from a girl in the first two years of life with a congenital heart defect. Donor details come from another sample of the same person, matched by shared clones. Material for sequencing was thymocytes. Rearrangement joined TRBV2 to TRBJ1-4; 10 bases in the middle match TRBD1. The DNA sequence follows: TGTGCCAGCAAAATCGGGACAGGGGACAATGAAAAACTGTTTTTT. Its product reads: CASKIGTGDNEKLFF.